This T cell receptor (beta chain) was profiled in a study of spatial heterogeneity in lung cancer. TCRdb processed the 5' RACE reads anew with MiXCR; each CDR3 protein has one entry. The repertoire holds 40,000 to 45,000 distinct CDR3 sequences, with approximately 22% as singletons. V was trimmed by 5 bases and J by 9 bases, leaving 20 bases between them. This CDR3 contains 15 residues. The germline gives CDR1 MNHEY, CDR2 SMNVEV (reference sequence). Time point here: blood at routine non-recurrence follow-up after resection. This receptor was taken from a female donor with early-stage non-small cell lung cancer. The sequenced sample was PBMCs, obtained at follow-up. The chain has TRBV27 and TRBJ2-1; possibly TRBD2 for D (6 bases). The CDR3 protein is CASSKPGLGFLEQFF. The CDR3 DNA reads as TGTGCCAGCAGTAAACCGGGACTTGGGTTCCTTGAGCAGTTCTTC.